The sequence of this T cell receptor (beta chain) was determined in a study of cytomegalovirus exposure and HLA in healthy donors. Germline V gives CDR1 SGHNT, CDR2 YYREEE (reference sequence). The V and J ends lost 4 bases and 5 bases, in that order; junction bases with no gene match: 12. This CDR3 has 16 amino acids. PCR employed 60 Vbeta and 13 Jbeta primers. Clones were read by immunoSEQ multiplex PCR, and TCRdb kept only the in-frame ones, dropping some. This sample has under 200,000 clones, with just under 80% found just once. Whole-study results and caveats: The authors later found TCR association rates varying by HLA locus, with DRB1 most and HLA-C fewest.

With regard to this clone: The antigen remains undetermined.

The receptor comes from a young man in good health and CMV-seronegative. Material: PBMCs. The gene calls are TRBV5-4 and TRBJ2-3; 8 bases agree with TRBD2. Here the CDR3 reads CASSLGGSGKVDTQYF. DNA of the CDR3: TGTGCCAGCAGCCTGGGAGGTAGCGGGAAAGTAGATACGCAGTATTTT.